A selection of T cell receptor beta chains follows, all from one sample in a study of shared clonotypes between healthy human individuals. Some clones are missing from TCRdb's copy, which holds only in-frame ones; the method was immunoSEQ multiplex PCR. The repertoire holds some 1 million clones, more than 60% seen once, with approximately 1.5% in the top ten. The sequencing input was memory CD4+ T cells sorted from blood. The receptors come from a man younger than 35 in good health. CDR3s include the opening cysteine and the closing phenylalanine or tryptophan. Fields, in order: CDR3 protein, CDR3 DNA, V gene, clone size, D gene, J gene. The D gene is left open where the match is weak. Where a row states a size, it is once, few, many or the class of an expanded clone; other rows omit it.

CDR3aa: CASSLALDLNYGYTF
CDR3nt: TGTGCCAGCAGCTTGGCATTGGACCTTAACTATGGCTACACCTTC
v_gene: TRBV7-9
abundance: NA
d_gene: NA
j_gene: TRBJ1-2

CDR3aa: CASSFMGGGTDTQYF
CDR3nt: TGCGCCAGCAGCTTTATGGGGGGTGGCACAGATACGCAGTATTTT
v_gene: TRBV5-1
abundance: NA
d_gene: NA
j_gene: TRBJ2-3

CDR3aa: CASSLARGFNYGYTF
CDR3nt: TGTGCCAGCAGCTTGGCAAGGGGCTTTAACTATGGCTACACCTTC
v_gene: TRBV7-9
abundance: NA
d_gene: NA
j_gene: TRBJ1-2

CDR3aa: CSAPLGDTQYF
CDR3nt: TGCAGTGCTCCCCTGGGAGATACGCAGTATTTT
v_gene: TRBV20-1
abundance: NA
d_gene: NA
j_gene: TRBJ2-3

CDR3aa: CASSRLGVPNTEAFF
CDR3nt: TGTGCCAGCTCACGACTGGGGGTACCGAACACTGAAGCTTTCTTT
v_gene: TRBV18
abundance: NA
d_gene: NA
j_gene: TRBJ1-1

CDR3aa: CASSQGSLSNSPLHF
CDR3nt: TGTGCCAGCTCACAGGGATCCTTGAGTAATTCACCCCTCCACTTT
v_gene: TRBV28
abundance: NA
d_gene: NA
j_gene: TRBJ1-6

CDR3aa: CASSGLAGYYEQYF
CDR3nt: TGTGCCAGCAGTGGACTAGCGGGATACTACGAGCAGTACTTC
v_gene: TRBV2
abundance: NA
d_gene: TRBD2
j_gene: TRBJ2-7

CDR3aa: CASSITGYGYTF
CDR3nt: TGTGCCAGTAGTATAACAGGGTATGGCTACACCTTC
v_gene: TRBV19
abundance: NA
d_gene: NA
j_gene: TRBJ1-2

CDR3aa: CASSPTRDRSPLHF
CDR3nt: TGTGCCAGCAGCCCAACCCGTGACAGGTCACCCCTCCACTTT
v_gene: TRBV27
abundance: once
d_gene: NA
j_gene: TRBJ1-6

CDR3aa: CASSLAVYNSPLHF
CDR3nt: TGTGCCAGCAGCTTAGCAGTTTATAATTCACCCCTCCACTTT
v_gene: TRBV7-2
abundance: NA
d_gene: NA
j_gene: TRBJ1-6

CDR3aa: CASSESPDKINTGELFF
CDR3nt: TGCGCCAGCAGTGAGTCCCCCGACAAGATTAACACCGGGGAGCTGTTTTTT
v_gene: TRBV10-1
abundance: once
d_gene: NA
j_gene: TRBJ2-2

CDR3aa: CASSDSGRSSGANVLTF
CDR3nt: TGCGCCAGCAGTGATTCCGGCCGAAGCTCTGGGGCCAACGTCCTGACTTTC
v_gene: TRBV10-1
abundance: NA
d_gene: NA
j_gene: TRBJ2-6

CDR3aa: CASSVIPGNTGELFF
CDR3nt: TGTGCCAGCAGCGTCATACCAGGGAACACCGGGGAGCTGTTTTTT
v_gene: TRBV9
abundance: NA
d_gene: NA
j_gene: TRBJ2-2

CDR3aa: CASSVEVPETQYF
CDR3nt: TGTGCCAGCAGTGTTGAAGTGCCCGAGACCCAGTACTTC
v_gene: TRBV25-1
abundance: NA
d_gene: NA
j_gene: TRBJ2-5

CDR3aa: CASSPYRGKTEAFF
CDR3nt: TGTGCCAGCAGCCCCTACAGGGGGAAGACTGAAGCTTTCTTT
v_gene: TRBV11-2
abundance: NA
d_gene: TRBD1
j_gene: TRBJ1-1

CDR3aa: CASSPPGLAGTKNIQYF
CDR3nt: TGTGCCAGCTCACCGCCGGGACTAGCGGGAACCAAAAACATTCAGTACTTC
v_gene: TRBV18
abundance: NA
d_gene: TRBD2
j_gene: TRBJ2-4

CDR3aa: CASSVPQGNEQFF
CDR3nt: TGCGCCAGCAGCGTACCCCAGGGCAATGAGCAGTTCTTC
v_gene: TRBV5-1
abundance: NA
d_gene: NA
j_gene: TRBJ2-1

CDR3aa: CASSLNQGTWGYEQYF
CDR3nt: TGTGCCAGCAGCTTAAATCAGGGGACTTGGGGGTACGAGCAGTACTTC
v_gene: TRBV7-2
abundance: NA
d_gene: NA
j_gene: TRBJ2-7

CDR3aa: CASSLRSTDTQYF
CDR3nt: TGTGCCAGCAGCTTGCGGAGCACAGATACGCAGTATTTT
v_gene: TRBV11-3
abundance: NA
d_gene: NA
j_gene: TRBJ2-3

CDR3aa: CASSPPWTGTTEAFF
CDR3nt: TGTGCCAGCTCACCACCGTGGACAGGGACCACTGAAGCTTTCTTT
v_gene: TRBV18
abundance: NA
d_gene: TRBD1
j_gene: TRBJ1-1

CDR3aa: CASSSSPGAEAFF
CDR3nt: TGTGCCAGCAGCTCCTCCCCGGGGGCGGAGGCTTTCTTT
v_gene: TRBV7-8
abundance: NA
d_gene: NA
j_gene: TRBJ1-1

CDR3aa: CASSPSGPTAAYEQYF
CDR3nt: TGTGCCAGCTCACCTTCGGGTCCGACTGCCGCCTACGAGCAGTACTTC
v_gene: TRBV18
abundance: NA
d_gene: NA
j_gene: TRBJ2-7

CDR3aa: CASSYVGTGDYEQYF
CDR3nt: TGTGCCAGCAGTTACGTCGGGACAGGTGACTACGAGCAGTACTTC
v_gene: TRBV6-5
abundance: NA
d_gene: TRBD1
j_gene: TRBJ2-7

CDR3aa: CASSKARYEQYF
CDR3nt: TGTGCCAGCAGCAAAGCGCGGTATGAGCAGTACTTC
v_gene: TRBV21-1
abundance: many
d_gene: NA
j_gene: TRBJ2-7

CDR3aa: CASTGQGPSPLHF
CDR3nt: TGTGCCAGCACAGGACAGGGCCCATCACCCCTCCACTTT
v_gene: TRBV27
abundance: few
d_gene: TRBD1
j_gene: TRBJ1-6

CDR3aa: CASSPYSTGVTEAFF
CDR3nt: TGTGCCAGCAGCCCTTATTCGACAGGGGTCACTGAAGCTTTCTTT
v_gene: TRBV7-2
abundance: NA
d_gene: TRBD1
j_gene: TRBJ1-1

CDR3aa: CASSLGGPYEQYF
CDR3nt: TGTGCCAGCAGCTTAGGCGGTCCCTACGAGCAGTACTTC
v_gene: TRBV7-2
abundance: NA
d_gene: NA
j_gene: TRBJ2-7

CDR3aa: CASSAKTGSSYNSPLHF
CDR3nt: TGTGCCAGCAGTGCTAAAACGGGTAGCTCCTATAATTCACCCCTCCACTTT
v_gene: TRBV6-1
abundance: few
d_gene: NA
j_gene: TRBJ1-6

CDR3aa: CASRPDRSGNTIYF
CDR3nt: TGTGCCAGCAGACCGGACAGGTCTGGAAACACCATATATTTT
v_gene: TRBV6-1
abundance: NA
d_gene: TRBD1
j_gene: TRBJ1-3

CDR3aa: CASSPPGGTGLNTEAFF
CDR3nt: TGTGCCAGCTCACCACCGGGGGGTACAGGGTTGAACACTGAAGCTTTCTTT
v_gene: TRBV18
abundance: once
d_gene: NA
j_gene: TRBJ1-1

CDR3aa: CASSPSAGGPGDTQYF
CDR3nt: TGTGCCAGCTCACCCTCCGCGGGGGGGCCAGGAGATACGCAGTATTTT
v_gene: TRBV18
abundance: NA
d_gene: TRBD2
j_gene: TRBJ2-3

CDR3aa: CASSFHSPWDSPLHF
CDR3nt: TGTGCCAGCAGCTTTCATTCCCCGTGGGATTCACCCCTCCACTTT
v_gene: TRBV7-8
abundance: NA
d_gene: NA
j_gene: TRBJ1-6

CDR3aa: CASSSWGERKDTGELFF
CDR3nt: TGTGCCAGCAGCTCTTGGGGGGAGAGAAAGGACACCGGGGAGCTGTTTTTT
v_gene: TRBV5-4
abundance: few
d_gene: NA
j_gene: TRBJ2-2